These 27 T cell receptor beta chains originate from one sample sequenced in a study of T cell responses to AZD1222 COVID-19 vaccine (dated by TCRdb to the early 2020s). The time point label here, explained by the study, means: baseline before first vaccination. Receptors were amplified or captured by the immunoSEQ multiplex PCR assay. The clones in this table, taken by TCRdb from immuneACCESS, are in-frame only. Not every clone is retained; where verified, under half of the shortfall comes from an unresolved V gene, and the cause of the rest is unknown. Within this sample are 100,000 or so clones, with around 90% of them counted one time only. The ten top clones hold 1.5% to 2% of the sample. This material consisted of peripheral blood, taken on day 0 of AZD1222 vaccination. Source of these receptors: an adult in good health.

The CDR3: CASRRWGGGTDTQYF. CDR3 nucleotides: TGTGCCAGCAGACGTTGGGGAGGGGGAACAGATACGCAGTATTTT. V gene TRBV27 combines with J gene TRBJ2-3, with D possibly TRBD2 on 7 matching bases. Trimming shortened V by 6 bases and J by 3 bases, and 16 bases separated the two germline ends. From germline, CDR1 is MNHEY and CDR2 SMNVEV (reference sequence). This CDR3 is built from 15 residues.

The chain has TRBV10-2 and TRBJ1-1; D is perhaps TRBD1 (6 bases). Trimming shortened V by 7 bases and J by 6 bases, and 21 bases separated the two germline ends. The CDR3 length is 15 residues. Germline values: CDR1 WSHSY, CDR2 SAAADI. The CDR3 reads CASTERTAGTSEAFF. CDR3 bases: TGCGCCAGCACCGAAAGGACAGCAGGAACGTCTGAAGCTTTCTTT.

The rearrangement uses TRBV5-4 and TRBJ2-5; D is perhaps TRBD1 or TRBD2 (5 bases each). Trimming stripped 4 bases from V and 1 base from J, with 11 bases between. The germline gives CDR1 SGHNT, CDR2 YYREEE (reference sequence). The CDR3 is 14 amino acids. The CDR3 reads CASSPGRLQETQYF. The CDR3 nucleotides are TGTGCCAGCAGCCCGGGACGGCTCCAAGAGACCCAGTACTTC.

This clone was counted a few times. This rearrangement joins TRBV27 to TRBJ2-7; 9 nucleotides align to TRBD2. The CDR3 extends over 17 amino acids. Germline CDR1 reads MNHEY; CDR2 reads SMNVEV (reference sequence). With 3 bases clipped from V and 4 bases from J, the junction kept 13 bases outside the gene matches. CDR3 DNA sequence: TGTGCCAGCAGTTTCACGTTCGGACTAGCGAGTGAATACGAGCAGTACTTC. It codes for CASSFTFGLASEYEQYF.

This chain uses TRBV12-3 or TRBV12-4 with TRBJ1-6, with D possibly TRBD1 on 5 matching bases. CDR3 length: 13 amino acids. V was cut by 5 bases and J by 7 bases, with 9 bases left in between. The CDR3 coding sequence is TGTGCCAGCAGTATCCCAGGGAATTCACCCCTCCACTTT. This sequence encodes CASSIPGNSPLHF.

The CDR3 sequence is CASSLDRAGDTQYF. The CDR3 DNA is TGTGCCAGCTCACTCGACAGAGCCGGAGATACGCAGTATTTT. The rearrangement joins TRBV18 to TRBJ2-3, with a weak D call TRBD1 (5 bases). Between the trimmed V and J ends, which lost 4 bases and 5 bases, there was a span of 13 bases. Looked up from germline, CDR1 is KGHSH and CDR2 is LQKENI. The CDR3 has 14 residues.

The chain joins TRBV28 to TRBJ1-1; D is possibly TRBD1 (5 bases). The V gene lost 6 bases and the J gene lost 0 bases, with 17 bases spanning the gap. The CDR3 contains 16 residues. CDR1 and CDR2 from the germline V gene are MDHEN and SYDVKM. The CDR3 nucleotides read TGTGCCAGCAGACGGACACCCCCAGGAGTGAACACTGAAGCTTTCTTT. As protein: CASRRTPPGVNTEAFF.

The J gene is TRBJ2-3, the V gene TRBV20-1, with 8 bases that match TRBD2. V trimming: 3 bases; J trimming: 6 bases; junction bases outside the gene matches: 5. In germline, CDR1 is DFQATT, CDR2 SNEGSKA (reference sequence). The CDR3 contains 13 residues. CDR3 sequence reads: CSASLAGGDTQYF. CDR3 nucleotide sequence: TGCAGTGCTAGTCTAGCGGGTGGGGATACGCAGTATTTT.

The CDR3 is CASTLSGSQYF. The CDR3 region has the DNA TGTGCCAGCACCCTTAGCGGGAGTCAGTACTTC. The chain couples TRBV6-6 to TRBJ2-7; 9 nucleotides agree with TRBD2. Per germline, CDR1 MNHNY and CDR2 SVGAGI (reference sequence). CDR3 size: 11 residues. The V segment lost 7 bases and the J segment 10 bases; nucleotides outside the gene matches: 5.

A word on this clone: The same CDR3 arises from other DNA sequences in this sample as well. The V call is TRBV12-3 or TRBV12-4, the J call TRBJ1-2, with 7 nucleotides matching TRBD1. Trimming at V came to 4 bases and at J to 7 bases, leaving 6 bases not matched to a gene. CDR3 size: 13 residues. DNA for the CDR3: TGTGCCAGCAGTTCAACAGGGGTTGGTGGCTACACCTTC. Its translation: CASSSTGVGGYTF.

The genes are TRBV2 and TRBJ1-5, with D uncertain. CDR1 and CDR2 from the germline V gene are SNHLY and FYNNEI. V was cut by 3 bases and J by 7 bases, with 10 bases left in between. The CDR3 is 13 residues long. DNA for the CDR3: TGTGCCAGCAGTGAGGAGGGTCGCCAGCCCCAGCATTTT. The encoded protein is CASSEEGRQPQHF.

The sample holds one count of this clone. The CDR3 spells CASSPWTGTDSTEAFF. CDR3 DNA sequence: TGTGCCAGCAGTCCATGGACAGGGACCGACTCCACTGAAGCTTTCTTT. The rearrangement links TRBV28 to TRBJ1-1, with 8 bases lining up with TRBD1. The junction had 12 bases not matched to a gene; V was cut back by 5 bases and J by 4 bases. Germline CDR1 reads MDHEN; CDR2 reads SYDVKM. This CDR3 has 16 residues. Full variable domain (outside the CDR3, taken from reference TRBV28 and TRBJ1-1): DVKVTQSSRYLVKRTGEKVFLECVQDMDHENMFWYRQDPGLGLRLIYFSYDVKMKEKGDIPEGYSVSREKKERFSLILESASTNQTSMYLCASSPWTGTDSTEAFFGQGTRLTVV.

The DNA for the CDR3 is TGTGCCAGCAGTGCCGGGACACGGATCTATGGCTACACCTTC. It codes for CASSAGTRIYGYTF. The chain recombines TRBV2 with TRBJ1-2; D is possibly TRBD1 (6 bases). The CDR3 length is 14 residues. Trimming cost V 4 bases and J 4 bases, with 13 bases left between them. Germline assignment: CDR1 SNHLY and CDR2 FYNNEI.

CDR3 sequence: CASSAFRGQDTQYF. Here the CDR3 DNA reads TGCGCCAGCAGCGCATTCAGGGGGCAGGATACGCAGTATTTT. The chain combines TRBV5-1 with TRBJ2-3; TRBD1 matches at 8 bases. V trimming: 4 bases; J trimming: 6 bases; junction bases outside the gene matches: 7. Germline-derived CDR1 and CDR2 are SGHRS and YFSETQ. CDR3 length equals 14 residues.

The V call is TRBV4-1, the J call TRBJ2-1; D may match TRBD1 or TRBD2 (5 bases each). The CDR3 has 17 residues. Trimming shortened V by 0 bases and J by 6 bases, and 18 bases separated the two germline ends. Germline values: CDR1 MGHRA, CDR2 YSYEKL. CDR3 sequence: CASSQELGTHFINEQFF. Here the CDR3 DNA reads TGCGCCAGCAGCCAAGAATTGGGGACCCATTTTATCAATGAGCAGTTCTTC.

The chain couples TRBV10-3 to TRBJ1-2; 8 nucleotides line up with TRBD1. The V gene end was trimmed by 9 bases and the J gene end by 4 bases; junction bases not matched to a gene: 7. The germline gives CDR1 ENHRY, CDR2 SYGVKD. There are 13 residues in the CDR3. The CDR3 DNA reads TGTGCCATGAGTCGGACAGGGAGCTATGGCTACACCTTC. Its translation is CAMSRTGSYGYTF.

The gene calls are TRBV6-2 or TRBV6-3 and TRBJ2-3, with TRBD2 matching 9 bases. There are 15 residues in the CDR3. Trimming cost V 5 bases and J 7 bases; bases outside gene matches: 10. CDR1 MNHEY and CDR2 SVGEGT come from the germline V gene. CDR3 protein: CASSSPGAGGYTQYF. DNA of the CDR3: TGTGCCAGCAGTAGCCCAGGGGCGGGAGGGTATACGCAGTATTTT.

The chain couples TRBV5-5 to TRBJ1-1, with D possibly TRBD1 on 5 matching bases. The germline V gene has CDR1 SGHKS and CDR2 YYEKEE (reference sequence). Trimming cost V 0 bases and J 3 bases, with 9 bases left between them. The CDR3 loop spans 14 amino acids. In DNA, the CDR3 is TGTGCCAGCAGCTTGGCAGGGTTGGACACTGAAGCTTTCTTT. Its translation is CASSLAGLDTEAFF.

This chain links TRBV7-2 with TRBJ2-7; D might be TRBD2 (6 bases). The CDR3 is made up of 13 amino acids. Germline V gives CDR1 SGHTA, CDR2 FQGNSA. V was trimmed by 6 bases and J by 3 bases, leaving 12 bases between them. The CDR3 protein is CASRLGLGYEQYF. CDR3 DNA: TGTGCCAGCAGGTTGGGACTGGGCTACGAGCAGTACTTC.

J is TRBJ1-2 and V is TRBV15, with D hard to call. The germline V and J ends were trimmed by 1 base and 6 bases, with 6 bases remaining between them. The CDR3 totals 12 residues. Germline V CDR1 and CDR2: LNHNV, YYDKDF (reference sequence). The DNA of the CDR3 is TGTGCCACCAGCAGAGCAAATGATGGCTACACCTTC. This translates into CATSRANDGYTF.

The rearrangement uses TRBV7-9 and TRBJ2-1; D gene uncertain. Germline loops: CDR1 SEHNR, CDR2 FQNEAQ (reference sequence). The germline V and J ends were trimmed by 5 bases and 4 bases, with 9 bases remaining between them. The CDR3 consists of 13 residues. The CDR3 spells CASSLPSYNEQFF. CDR3 nucleotide sequence: TGTGCCAGCAGCCTGCCAAGTTACAATGAGCAGTTCTTC.

The CDR3 nucleotides are TGTGCCAGCACCCAAGCTTCTGCGGGAGGCTTCTACGAGCAGTACTTC. This translates into CASTQASAGGFYEQYF. This chain joins TRBV28 and TRBJ2-7; 8 bases agree with TRBD2. The length of the CDR3 is 16 residues. V gave up 7 bases and J gave up 3 bases; unmatched junction bases: 14. Germline values: CDR1 MDHEN, CDR2 SYDVKM.

The rearrangement links TRBV28 to TRBJ1-2; a possible D gene is TRBD1 (5 bases). Trimming pared 2 bases from V and 7 bases from J, leaving 14 bases between. The length of the CDR3 is 14 residues. The germline gives CDR1 MDHEN, CDR2 SYDVKM. For the CDR3, the DNA is TGTGCCAGCAGTTTAGGGGGACCCCCTTTTGGCTACACCTTC. Translated, it gives CASSLGGPPFGYTF.

A few counts support this clone. The J gene is TRBJ2-2, the V gene TRBV27; D is unresolved. CDR1 and CDR2 (germline): MNHEY, SMNVEV (reference sequence). V was shortened by 3 bases and J by 5 bases, with 13 bases between the two germline ends. The CDR3 consists of 15 residues. The CDR3 region has the DNA TGTGCCAGCAGTTTCATATCCGGAGTAACCGGGGAGCTGTTTTTT. Amino acids: CASSFISGVTGELFF.

This sequence joins TRBV28 and TRBJ2-7; 13 nucleotides line up with TRBD2. V shed 6 bases, J shed 3 bases, and the junction held 5 bases outside the gene matches. CDR1 is MDHEN and CDR2 is SYDVKM in the germline V gene. This CDR3 has 15 amino acids. In DNA, the CDR3 is TGTGCCAGCAGCCCCGGACTAGCGGGAGTCTACGAGCAGTACTTC. This translates into CASSPGLAGVYEQYF.

This clone has just a few counts. This sequence joins TRBV7-2 and TRBJ1-5; 7 bases are a match to TRBD1. The CDR3 is made up of 15 amino acids. V shed 0 bases and J 5 bases; nucleotides not matched to a gene: 4. From germline, CDR1 is SGHTA and CDR2 FQGNSA. The CDR3 sequence: CASSLAPTGYQPQHF. CDR3 nucleotide sequence: TGTGCCAGCAGCTTAGCCCCGACAGGGTATCAGCCCCAGCATTTT. Looking up the rest from reference TRBV7-2 and TRBJ1-5 gives the full variable domain: GAGVSQSPSNKVTEKGKDVELRCDPISGHTALYWYRQSLGQGLEFLIYFQGNSAPDKSGLPSDRFSAERTGGSVSTLTIQRTQQEDSAVYLCASSLAPTGYQPQHFGDGTRLSIL.

The chain has TRBV3-1 (or the pseudogene TRBV3-2) and TRBJ2-7; TRBD2 matches at 13 bases. This CDR3 has 15 residues. V shed 4 bases and J 5 bases; nucleotides not matched to a gene: 5. CDR1 is LGHDT, CDR2 YNNKEL, per germline (reference sequence). In nucleotides, the CDR3 is TGTGCCAGCAGCCCACTAGCGGGAGGGCGGAACGAGCAGTACTTC. Protein product: CASSPLAGGRNEQYF.